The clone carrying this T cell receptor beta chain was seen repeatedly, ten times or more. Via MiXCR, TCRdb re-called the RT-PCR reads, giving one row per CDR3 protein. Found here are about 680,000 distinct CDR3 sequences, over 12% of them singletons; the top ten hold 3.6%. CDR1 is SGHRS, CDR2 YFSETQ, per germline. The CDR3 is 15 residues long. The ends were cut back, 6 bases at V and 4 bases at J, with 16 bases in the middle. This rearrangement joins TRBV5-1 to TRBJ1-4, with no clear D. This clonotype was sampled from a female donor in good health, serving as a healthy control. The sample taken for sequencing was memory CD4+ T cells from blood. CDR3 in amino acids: CASKGQAAINEKLFF. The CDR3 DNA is TGCGCCAGCAAAGGGCAGGCGGCGATTAATGAAAAACTGTTTTTT. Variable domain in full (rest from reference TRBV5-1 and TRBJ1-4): KAGVTQTPRYLIKTRGQQVTLSCSPISGHRSVSWYQQTPGQGLQFLFEYFSETQRNKGNFPGRFSGRQFSNSRSEMNVSTLELGDSALYLCASKGQAAINEKLFFGSGTQLSVL.